A single sample gave rise to the 21 T cell receptor beta chains below, sequenced in a study of T cells in women clearing cervical HPV infection. Sequencing was performed with immunoSEQ multiplex PCR; in TCRdb, only in-frame clones are kept and a portion is missing. The table for this sample gives around 23,000 clones. The sample comprised blood buffy coat. The receptors shown here come from a woman aged 18 to 69 with a cervical HPV16 infection that either progressed to CIN3+ or cleared (not recorded which).

As for this clone: Coverage ceases 3 residues before the CDR3 finishes, and the germline J gene fills in the end. This chain connects TRBV6-1 to TRBJ1-2, with D unresolved. Germline V gene data show CDR1 as MNHNS and CDR2 as SASEGT. CDR3 length: 11 residues. V was cut by 3 bases and J by 5 bases, with 4 bases left in between. This chain's CDR3 is CASSDRYGYTF. Partial CDR3 DNA: TGTGCCAGCAGTGACCGGTATGGC.

About this clone itself: The read comes to an end 3 residues before the CDR3 does, leaving the germline J gene to fill in the end. The chain employs TRBV20-1 and TRBJ2-5, with a possible D match to TRBD1 (6 bases). The V gene lost 5 bases and the J gene lost 4 bases, with 14 bases spanning the gap. The CDR3 contains 13 residues. Per germline, CDR1 DFQATT and CDR2 SNEGSKA (reference sequence). CDR3 DNA, as far as it was read: TGCAGTGCTCCTACAGGGTTAGGAGAGACC. It codes for CSAPTGLGET. The CDR3 in its entirety is CSAPTGLGETQYF.

A remark on this clone: With the read ending 3 residues before the CDR3 end, the germline J gene is used to fill in that end. The V gene is TRBV7-8, the J gene TRBJ2-7; D is ambiguous. V lost 1 base and J 3 bases, leaving 10 bases between the germline ends. The CDR3 extends over 14 amino acids. CDR1 and CDR2 from the germline V gene are SGHVS and FQNEAQ. The DNA read from the CDR3 is TGTGCCAGCAGCTTAGTTCAGAAAGACTACGAG. Translating it yields CASSLVQKDYE. The whole CDR3 is CASSLVQKDYEQYF.

Note on this clone: Read sequence stops 3 residues before the CDR3 end, and the germline J gene provides the missing end. This chain connects TRBV19 to TRBJ2-7; 8 nucleotides line up with TRBD1. The length of the CDR3 is 15 residues. J was trimmed by 5 bases and V by 5 bases; bases with no gene match: 11. CDR1 and CDR2 from the germline V gene are LNHDA and SQIVND (reference sequence). CDR3 bases read: TGTGCCAGTAGTGCGACGACAGGGGTCATCGACGAG. Amino acids: CASSATTGVIDE. The entire CDR3 protein is CASSATTGVIDEQYF.

About this clone: The CDR3 end lies 3 residues beyond the end of the read and is filled in from the germline J gene. J is TRBJ2-7 and V is TRBV20-1, with D possibly matching TRBD1 (5 bases). The germline CDR1 and CDR2 sequences are DFQATT and SNEGSKA (reference sequence). Trimming stripped 6 bases from V and 1 base from J, with 16 bases between. The CDR3 sequence is 14 residues long. The covered CDR3 bases are TGCAGTGCGCAGACAGTTAAAACATCCTACGAG. Encoded protein: CSAQTVKTSYE. The CDR3 reads in full as CSAQTVKTSYEQYF.

On this clone itself: The CDR3 is cut off 3 residues early in the read; its end comes from the germline J gene. This chain joins TRBV3-1 (or the pseudogene TRBV3-2) and TRBJ2-1, with D possibly being TRBD2 (6 bases). Trimming stripped 1 base from V and 4 bases from J, with 14 bases between. CDR1 and CDR2 from the germline V gene are LGHDT and YNNKEL (reference sequence). CDR3 size: 16 residues. The CDR3 reads CASSQAKGAGYNEQFF. The part of the CDR3 DNA that was read is TGTGCCAGCAGCCAAGCGAAAGGCGCGGGATACAATGAG.

With regard to this clone: The CDR3 end lies 3 residues beyond the end of the read and is filled in from the germline J gene. The chain is built from TRBV29-1 and TRBJ2-2, with D uncertain. Germline CDR1 SQVTM, CDR2 ANQGSEA. The V gene lost 6 bases and the J gene lost 8 bases, with 13 bases spanning the gap. CDR3 length: 12 amino acids. CDR3 DNA (partial): TGCAGCGTCGCTCTAGGCCAGGGGGAG. Protein product: CSVALGQGE. The whole CDR3 protein is CSVALGQGELFF.

Remarks on this clone: The CDR3 extends 3 residues past the end of the read, so its final part is completed from the germline J gene. The chain is built from TRBV6-1 and TRBJ2-7; 11 bases agree with TRBD2. Germline lookup yields CDR1 MNHNS and CDR2 SASEGT. The CDR3 runs to 15 residues. V lost 3 bases, J lost 2 bases, and 3 bases stayed unmatched. The CDR3: CASSDNSGRAYEQYF. The CDR3 DNA, read in part, is TGTGCCAGCAGTGATAATAGCGGGAGGGCCTACGAG.

Concerning this clone: With the read ending 3 residues before the CDR3 end, the germline J gene is used to fill in that end. J is TRBJ1-2 and V is TRBV19, with 7 bases fitting TRBD1. The V gene's germline CDR1 is LNHDA and CDR2 SQIVND (reference sequence). This CDR3 has 16 residues. V dropped 0 bases and J dropped 4; count of bases not matched to a gene: 8. CDR3 DNA (partial): TGTGCCAGTAGTATAGATCACAGGGGAATCGGCTATGGC. This sequence encodes CASSIDHRGIGYG. The complete CDR3 protein is CASSIDHRGIGYGYTF.

A word on this clone: The missing CDR3 end, 3 residues past where the read stops, is filled in from the germline J gene. This rearrangement joins TRBV2 to TRBJ2-5, with 11 bases fitting TRBD2. V trimming: 3 bases; J trimming: 5 bases; junction bases outside the gene matches: 5. The germline gives CDR1 SNHLY, CDR2 FYNNEI. The CDR3 sequence is 15 residues long. CDR3 DNA, as far as it was read: TGTGCCAGCAGTGATGGGGCTAGCGGGAGGGAGACC. Translating gives CASSDGASGRET. The entire CDR3 protein is CASSDGASGRETQYF.

Regarding this clone: Read data end 3 residues before the CDR3 end; the end is taken from the germline J gene. The J gene is TRBJ2-1, the V gene TRBV5-1; 9 nucleotides line up with TRBD2. The ends lost 4 bases at V and 4 bases at J; junction bases unmatched: 6. CDR1 is SGHRS, CDR2 YFSETQ, per germline. This CDR3 is built from 15 residues. The CDR3 loop is CASSQPAGGYNEQFF. CDR3 DNA, as far as it was read: TGCGCCAGCAGCCAACCAGCGGGGGGTTACAATGAG.

Details on this clone: The CDR3 extends 3 residues past the end of the read, so its final part is completed from the germline J gene. The V call is TRBV5-5, the J call TRBJ1-2, with 10 positions matching TRBD1. Germline V lookup: CDR1 SGHKS, CDR2 YYEKEE (reference sequence). The CDR3 length is 15 residues. The CDR3: CASSHNRETGGSYTF. CDR3 bases read: TGTGCCAGCAGCCACAATCGCGAGACAGGGGGCAGC.

As concerns this clone: The germline gene is not matched at one end of the junction; a read error may be the cause. Sequencing ends 3 residues short of the CDR3 end; the germline J gene provides the rest. This sequence joins TRBV7-7 and TRBJ2-1; possible D gene TRBD1, 6 bases. CDR3 length: 17 residues. The germline gives CDR1 SSHAT, CDR2 FNYEAQ (reference sequence). CDR3 bases read: TGTGCTAGCAGCTCCTCCCCCGAGACAGGAGCTTACAATGAG. Residues: CASSSSPETGAYNE. The entire CDR3 is CASSSSPETGAYNEQFF.

As to this clone: The sequence runs out 3 residues before the end of the CDR3; the remainder is reconstructed from the germline J gene. The chain combines TRBV5-1 with TRBJ2-4; a possible D gene is TRBD2 (5 bases). With 4 bases removed from V and 8 bases from J, the gap between germline ends came to 16 bases. Germline CDR1 and CDR2: SGHRS and YFSETQ. CDR3 size: 14 residues. This CDR3 reads CASSLGFLADIQYF. The DNA read from the CDR3 is TGCGCCAGCAGCCTCGGGTTTCTAGCCGACATT.

Concerning this clone itself: The read finishes 3 residues shy of the CDR3 end, and the germline J gene is used to complete it. The chain combines TRBV14 with TRBJ2-7; D might be TRBD1 (6 bases). Germline assignment: CDR1 SGHDN and CDR2 FVKESK. The CDR3 length is 18 residues. V lost 4 bases to trimming and J lost 5 bases, with 27 bases between them. CDR3 DNA, as far as it was read: TGTGCCAGCAGCCCCCTGGGGGCGATTTATAGGGGAGTTGACGAG. Translating it yields CASSPLGAIYRGVDE. The full CDR3 is CASSPLGAIYRGVDEQYF.

Note on this clone: The CDR3 goes on 3 residues after the read ends, and that part is filled in from the germline J gene. V usage is TRBV11-3 and J usage is TRBJ2-2, with D unresolved. Trimming removed 6 bases from V and 3 bases from J, with 14 bases in between. This CDR3 has 15 amino acids. Germline V gene sequence: CDR1 SGHNT, CDR2 YENEEA. The part of the CDR3 DNA that was read is TGTGCCAGCAGTCTTAAGGCGGCGGACACCGGGGAG. Encoded protein: CASSLKAADTGE. The entire CDR3 protein reads CASSLKAADTGELFF.

A remark on this clone: The sequenced fragment ends 3 residues before the CDR3 boundary, so the rest is inferred from the germline J gene. This rearrangement joins TRBV5-4 to TRBJ1-3; D not resolved. Germline V CDR1 and CDR2: SGHNT, YYREEE (reference sequence). There are 16 residues in the CDR3. V lost 5 bases and J 0 bases, leaving 15 bases between the germline ends. The CDR3 reads CASRSNSVGSGNTIYF. The sequenced CDR3 bases are TGTGCCAGCAGATCAAATAGCGTTGGCTCTGGAAACACC.

Of note for this clone: The sequenced fragment ends 3 residues before the CDR3 boundary, so the rest is inferred from the germline J gene. The chain links TRBV7-2 to TRBJ1-3; no reliable D call. V lost 5 bases and J lost 0, with 11 bases in between. Germline V gene lookup returns CDR1 SGHTA and CDR2 FQGNSA. CDR3 length: 15 amino acids. CDR3 protein: CASSLSDFSGNTIYF. Incomplete CDR3 DNA: TGTGCCAGCAGCCTATCAGACTTCTCTGGAAACACC.

Points on this clone: Read data end 3 residues before the CDR3 end; the end is taken from the germline J gene. The rearrangement joins TRBV5-6 to TRBJ1-2; D is possibly TRBD1 (6 bases). V gave up 6 bases and J gave up 3 bases, with 15 bases separating them. Germline V lookup: CDR1 SGHDT, CDR2 YYEEEE. There are 14 residues in the CDR3. The part of the CDR3 DNA that was read is TGTGCCAGCACCATAGGGGGATCGGACTATGGC. It codes for CASTIGGSDYG. The full CDR3 protein reads CASTIGGSDYGYTF.

Turning to this clone: The read comes to an end 3 residues before the CDR3 does, leaving the germline J gene to fill in the end. The chain links TRBV7-8 to TRBJ1-3; 7 bases agree with TRBD1. The trim removed 1 base at V and 0 bases at J, leaving 0 bases unmatched. The germline V gene encodes CDR1 SGHVS and CDR2 FQNEAQ. The CDR3 length is 15 residues. Here the CDR3 reads CASSLDRGSGNTIYF. CDR3 bases read: TGTGCCAGCAGCTTAGACAGGGGCTCTGGAAACACC.

Worth noting for this clone: The read ends 3 residues before the CDR3 terminus; that terminus is restored from the germline J gene. The chain combines TRBV7-2 with TRBJ1-2; possibly TRBD1 for D (6 bases). This CDR3 spans 13 amino acids. V was trimmed by 3 bases and J by 4 bases, leaving 9 bases between them. Germline lookup yields CDR1 SGHTA and CDR2 FQGNSA. The part of the CDR3 DNA that was read is TGTGCCAGCAGCTTGGACAGCCCCTATGGC. Translating it yields CASSLDSPYG. The CDR3 in full is CASSLDSPYGYTF.